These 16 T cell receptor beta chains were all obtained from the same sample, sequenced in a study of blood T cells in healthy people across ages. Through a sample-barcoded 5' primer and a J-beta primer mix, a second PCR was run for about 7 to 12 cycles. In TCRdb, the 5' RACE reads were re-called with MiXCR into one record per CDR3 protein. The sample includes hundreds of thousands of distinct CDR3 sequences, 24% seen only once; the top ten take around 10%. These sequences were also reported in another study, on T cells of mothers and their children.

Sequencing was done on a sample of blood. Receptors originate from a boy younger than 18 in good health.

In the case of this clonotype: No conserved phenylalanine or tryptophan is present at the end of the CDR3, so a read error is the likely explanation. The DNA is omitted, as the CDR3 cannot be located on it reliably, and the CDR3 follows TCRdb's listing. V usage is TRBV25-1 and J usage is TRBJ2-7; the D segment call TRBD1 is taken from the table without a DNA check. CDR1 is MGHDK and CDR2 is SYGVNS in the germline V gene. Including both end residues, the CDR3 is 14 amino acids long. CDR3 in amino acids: CASSELVWQGAAYS.

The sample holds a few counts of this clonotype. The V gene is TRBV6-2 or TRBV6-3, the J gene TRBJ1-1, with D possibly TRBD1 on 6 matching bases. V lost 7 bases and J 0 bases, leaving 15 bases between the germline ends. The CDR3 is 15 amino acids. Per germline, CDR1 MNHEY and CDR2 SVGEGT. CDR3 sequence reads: CASTSSDSLNTEAFF. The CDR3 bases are TGTGCCAGCACAAGCTCGGACAGTCTGAACACTGAAGCTTTCTTT.

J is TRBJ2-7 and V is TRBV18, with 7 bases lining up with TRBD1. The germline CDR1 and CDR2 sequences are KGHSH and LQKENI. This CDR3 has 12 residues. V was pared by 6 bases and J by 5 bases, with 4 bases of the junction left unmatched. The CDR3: CASSQTGDEQYF. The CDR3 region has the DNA TGTGCCAGCTCGCAAACAGGGGACGAGCAGTACTTC.

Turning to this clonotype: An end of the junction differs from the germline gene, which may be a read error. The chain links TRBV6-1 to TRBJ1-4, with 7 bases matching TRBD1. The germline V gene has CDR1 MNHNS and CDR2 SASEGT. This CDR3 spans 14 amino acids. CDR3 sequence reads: CASSEFAGGEKLLF. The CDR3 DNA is TGTGCCAGCAGTGAATTCGCAGGGGGTGAAAAACTGCTTTTT.

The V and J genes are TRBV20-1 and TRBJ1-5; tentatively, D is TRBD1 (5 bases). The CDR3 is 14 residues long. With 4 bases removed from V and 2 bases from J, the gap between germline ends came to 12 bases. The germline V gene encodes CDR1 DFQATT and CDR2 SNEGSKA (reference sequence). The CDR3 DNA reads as TGCAGTGCTACCGACAGAAGAGGCAATCAGCCCCAGCATTTT. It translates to CSATDRRGNQPQHF.

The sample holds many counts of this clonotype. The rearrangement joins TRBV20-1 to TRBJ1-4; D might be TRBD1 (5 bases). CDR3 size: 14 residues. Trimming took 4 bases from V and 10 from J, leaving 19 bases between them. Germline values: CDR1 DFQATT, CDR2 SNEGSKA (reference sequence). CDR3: CSANRGGALGKLFF. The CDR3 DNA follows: TGCAGTGCTAACAGAGGCGGGGCACTGGGAAAACTGTTTTTT.

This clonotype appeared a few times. The CDR3 DNA follows: TGCAGCGTAGCCGTTGATAGCGGCCAAGAGACCCAGTACTTC. Its translation: CSVAVDSGQETQYF. The V gene is TRBV29-1, the J gene TRBJ2-5; possibly TRBD2 for D (6 bases). V was cut by 6 bases and J by 1 base, with 15 bases left in between. CDR1 and CDR2 from the germline V gene are SQVTM and ANQGSEA. The CDR3 length is 14 residues.

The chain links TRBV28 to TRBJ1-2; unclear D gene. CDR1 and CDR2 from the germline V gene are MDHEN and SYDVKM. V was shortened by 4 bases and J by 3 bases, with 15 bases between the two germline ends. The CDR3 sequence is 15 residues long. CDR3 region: CASSSPWAADYGYTF. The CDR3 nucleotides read TGTGCCAGCAGTTCCCCCTGGGCAGCGGACTATGGCTACACCTTC.

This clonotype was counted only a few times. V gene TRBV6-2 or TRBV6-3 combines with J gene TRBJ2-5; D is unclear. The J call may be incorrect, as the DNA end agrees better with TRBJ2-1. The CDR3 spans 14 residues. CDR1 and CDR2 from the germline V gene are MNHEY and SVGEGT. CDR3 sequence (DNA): TGTGCCAGCAGTTGGATTGGAAGCGTCAATGAGCAGTTCTTC. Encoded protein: CASSWIGSVNEQFF.

The chain's CDR3 is CASSPEDREWEETQYF. CDR3 nucleotide sequence: TGTGCCAGCAGTCCGGAGGACAGGGAATGGGAAGAGACCCAGTACTTC. This sequence joins TRBV12-3 or TRBV12-4 and TRBJ2-1, with TRBD1 matching over 8 bases. The DNA matches TRBJ2-5 better at its end, which makes the J call doubtful. The CDR3 runs 16 residues.

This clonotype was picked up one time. This chain's CDR3 is CASSFASGSPSDNEQFF. Written as DNA, the CDR3 is TGTGCCAGCAGCTTCGCTAGCGGGAGCCCTTCGGACAATGAGCAGTTCTTC. V gene TRBV7-6 combines with J gene TRBJ2-1, with 10 nucleotides matching TRBD2. This CDR3 is built from 17 residues. Trimming removed 3 bases from V and 5 bases from J; junction bases left unmatched: 10. Germline loops: CDR1 SGHVS, CDR2 FNYEAQ.

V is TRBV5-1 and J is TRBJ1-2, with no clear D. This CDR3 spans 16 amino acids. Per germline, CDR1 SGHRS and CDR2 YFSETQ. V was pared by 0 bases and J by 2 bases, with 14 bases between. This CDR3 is CASSLDSSAPNYGYTF. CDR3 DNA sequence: TGCGCCAGCAGCTTGGATTCCTCGGCCCCAAACTATGGCTACACCTTC.

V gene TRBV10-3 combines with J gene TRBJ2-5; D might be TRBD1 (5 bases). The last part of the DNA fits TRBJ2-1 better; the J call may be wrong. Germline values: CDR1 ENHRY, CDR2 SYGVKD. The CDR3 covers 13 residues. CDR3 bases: TGTGCCATCAGTGGGGGCAGGGCCCCTGAGCAGTTCTTC. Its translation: CAISGGRAPEQFF.

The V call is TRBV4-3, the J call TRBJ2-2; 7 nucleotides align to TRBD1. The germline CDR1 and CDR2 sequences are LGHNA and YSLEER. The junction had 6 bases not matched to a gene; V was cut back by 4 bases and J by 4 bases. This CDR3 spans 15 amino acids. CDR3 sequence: CASSRDRAGTGELFF. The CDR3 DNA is TGCGCCAGCAGCCGAGACAGGGCGGGCACCGGGGAGCTGTTTTTT.

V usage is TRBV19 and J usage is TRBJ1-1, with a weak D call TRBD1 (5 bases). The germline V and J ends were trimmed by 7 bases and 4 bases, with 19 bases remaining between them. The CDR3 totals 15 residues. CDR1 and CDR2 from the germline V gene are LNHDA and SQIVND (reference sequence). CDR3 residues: CASIRRETGGTEAFF. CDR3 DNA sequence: TGTGCCAGTATTCGTCGGGAAACCGGGGGCACTGAAGCTTTCTTT.

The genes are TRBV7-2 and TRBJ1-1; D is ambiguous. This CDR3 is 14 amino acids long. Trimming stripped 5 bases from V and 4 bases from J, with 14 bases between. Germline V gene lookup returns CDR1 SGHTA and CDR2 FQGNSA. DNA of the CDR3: TGTGCCAGCAGCCCGTGGGGAGAGGGCACTGAAGCTTTCTTT. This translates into CASSPWGEGTEAFF.